The 21 T cell receptor beta chains below come from one sample, sequenced in a study of T cell responses to AZD1222 COVID-19 vaccine. Measured with immunoSEQ multiplex PCR; TCRdb has only the in-frame clones, and not every one. The sample has about 110,000 clones; around 87% are singletons. Sequencing was performed on peripheral blood, taken 28 days after the second AZD1222 dose. Receptors were obtained from an adult who received the AZD1222 COVID-19 vaccine.

V is TRBV4-3 and J is TRBJ1-4; a possible D gene is TRBD1 (6 bases). Trimming removed 0 bases at V and 0 bases at J, with 11 bases between. This CDR3 region has 17 residues. Germline CDR1 LGHNA, CDR2 YSLEER. Here the CDR3 reads CASSQDRGFATNEKLFF. DNA of the CDR3: TGCGCCAGCAGCCAAGATAGGGGGTTTGCAACTAATGAAAAACTGTTTTTT.

The CDR3, as DNA: TGTGCCAGCTCGGTTCAGAGGGGGGACACTGAAGCTTTCTTT. Encoded protein: CASSVQRGDTEAFF. The chain links TRBV18 to TRBJ1-1; TRBD1 is a possible D gene (6 bases). CDR3 size: 14 residues. V lost 6 bases and J lost 3, with 14 bases in between. Per germline, CDR1 KGHSH and CDR2 LQKENI.

The gene calls are TRBV15 and TRBJ1-1; 7 bases are shared with TRBD1. Germline-derived CDR1 and CDR2 are LNHNV and YYDKDF (reference sequence). Losses at the gene ends were 0 bases for V and 1 base for J; bases not matched to a gene: 5. CDR3 length equals 16 residues. This chain's CDR3 is CATSRDYRGSNTEAFF. The CDR3, as DNA: TGTGCCACCAGCAGAGATTACAGGGGCTCGAACACTGAAGCTTTCTTT.

This clone was seen ten or more times. The rearrangement uses TRBV6-5 and TRBJ2-1; no firm D call. Deletions cut 2 bases from V and 0 bases from J, with 8 bases between. Germline lookup yields CDR1 MNHEY and CDR2 SVGAGI. This CDR3 region has 15 residues. The CDR3 is CASSYVRSSYNEQFF. The CDR3 region has the DNA TGTGCCAGCAGTTACGTTCGCTCCTCCTACAATGAGCAGTTCTTC.

The chain combines TRBV14 with TRBJ2-7, with D uncertain. The V gene lost 8 bases and the J gene lost 1 base, with 6 bases spanning the gap. The CDR3 covers 11 residues. The germline gives CDR1 SGHDN, CDR2 FVKESK. The CDR3 reads CASGGSYEQYF. CDR3 DNA sequence: TGTGCCAGCGGTGGATCCTACGAGCAGTACTTC.

The chain is built from TRBV13 and TRBJ1-5; D not resolved. The V gene's germline CDR1 is PRHDT and CDR2 FYEKMQ (reference sequence). Trimming stripped 2 bases from V and 0 bases from J, with 8 bases between. This CDR3 is built from 15 residues. The CDR3 protein is CASSLRGYSNQPQHF. The DNA of the CDR3 is TGTGCCAGCAGCTTAAGAGGGTATAGCAATCAGCCCCAGCATTTT.

This clone was detected once. V usage is TRBV9 and J usage is TRBJ2-3; D perhaps matches TRBD2 (5 bases). Germline CDR1 and CDR2: SGDLS and YYNGEE. This CDR3 is built from 16 residues. Trimming left V 0 bases short and J 0 bases short, with 11 bases between. The CDR3 DNA reads TGTGCCAGCAGCGTAGTAGGGAGTGGAAGCACAGATACGCAGTATTTT. This encodes CASSVVGSGSTDTQYF. Complete variable domain (other parts from reference TRBV9 and TRBJ2-3): DSGVTQTPKHLITATGQRVTLRCSPRSGDLSVYWYQQSLDQGLQFLIQYYNGEERAKGNILERFSAQQFPDLHSELNLSSLELGDSALYFCASSVVGSGSTDTQYFGPGTRLTVL.

This chain joins TRBV11-3 and TRBJ2-3; D remains unclear. Germline lookup yields CDR1 SGHNT and CDR2 YENEEA. This CDR3 comprises 14 residues. Trimming pared 1 base from V and 3 bases from J, leaving 8 bases between. CDR3 nucleotides: TGTGCCAGCAGCTTAGGAGGCAATACAGATACGCAGTATTTT. This gives the protein CASSLGGNTDTQYF.

This rearrangement joins TRBV5-5 to TRBJ1-1; TRBD1 matches at 10 bases. V shed 0 bases, J shed 3 bases, and the junction held 5 bases outside the gene matches. The V gene's germline CDR1 is SGHKS and CDR2 YYEKEE (reference sequence). The CDR3 loop spans 16 amino acids. The CDR3 reads CASSLGDRGLYTEAFF. DNA of the CDR3: TGTGCCAGCAGCTTGGGGGACAGGGGTCTATACACTGAAGCTTTCTTT.

This chain connects TRBV27 to TRBJ1-1; a possible D gene is TRBD1 (5 bases). CDR1 MNHEY and CDR2 SMNVEV come from the germline V gene (reference sequence). The CDR3 contains 14 residues. The V end lost 6 bases, the J end lost 5 bases, and 16 bases lay between the germline ends. This CDR3 reads CASSPTGGGTEAFF. The DNA for the CDR3 is TGTGCCAGCAGCCCGACGGGGGGAGGTACTGAAGCTTTCTTT.

The chain is built from TRBV28 and TRBJ2-2; 9 bases are a match to TRBD2. Trimming at V came to 2 bases and at J to 7 bases, leaving 8 bases not matched to a gene. This CDR3 is 16 amino acids long. CDR1 and CDR2 (germline): MDHEN, SYDVKM. CDR3 DNA sequence: TGTGCCAGCAGTTTACTGGCGGGAGGGCCAATCGGGGAGCTGTTTTTT. This gives the protein CASSLLAGGPIGELFF.

This clone was observed a few times. The V gene is TRBV7-3, the J gene TRBJ1-4; the match to TRBD1 covers 7 bases. CDR3 size: 19 residues. J lost 8 bases, V lost 1 base, and 19 bases had no gene match. Germline CDR1 SGHTA, CDR2 FQGTGA. In DNA form, the CDR3 reads TGTGCCAGCAGCTTAAGTCCCGTCCAAAACAGGGGCCTACCCGAAAAACTGTTTTTT. Translation gives CASSLSPVQNRGLPEKLFF.

This chain connects TRBV4-3 to TRBJ2-7; 10 nucleotides match TRBD1. Looked up from germline, CDR1 is LGHNA and CDR2 is YSLEER. The junction had 7 bases not matched to a gene; V was cut back by 9 bases and J by 5 bases. This CDR3 comprises 13 residues. The DNA of the CDR3 is TGCGCCAGTGACCGGGACAGGGGAAACGAGCAGTACTTC. It yields the protein CASDRDRGNEQYF.

This clone was seen a handful of times. V and J are TRBV19 and TRBJ1-1; the D gene is possibly TRBD1 (6 bases). Trimming took off 6 bases at V and 1 base at J, with 9 bases between the two ends. This CDR3 region has 13 residues. In germline, CDR1 is LNHDA, CDR2 SQIVND (reference sequence). The CDR3 protein is CASRRTANTEAFF. CDR3 in DNA: TGTGCCAGTAGAAGGACAGCGAACACTGAAGCTTTCTTT.

J is TRBJ1-2 and V is TRBV29-1; the D is unclear. This CDR3 is built from 12 residues. CDR1 and CDR2 from the germline V gene are SQVTM and ANQGSEA. Trimming took 0 bases from V and 5 from J, leaving 7 bases between them. CDR3 sequence (DNA): TGCAGCGTTGAAGATATAGGGTATGGCTACACCTTC. This translates into CSVEDIGYGYTF. Using reference TRBV29-1 and TRBJ1-2 for the parts outside the CDR3, the full variable domain is SAVISQKPSRDICQRGTSLTIQCQVDSQVTMMFWYRQQPGQSLTLIATANQGSEATYESGFVIDKFPISRPNLTFSTLTVSNMSPEDSSIYLCSVEDIGYGYTFGSGTRLTVV.

Only one count was recorded for this clone. The chain joins TRBV6-5 to TRBJ1-2; possibly TRBD1 for D (5 bases). Germline-derived CDR1 and CDR2 are MNHEY and SVGAGI. Deletions cut 7 bases from V and 4 bases from J, with 13 bases between. The CDR3 loop spans 13 amino acids. CDR3 sequence: CASTKGRAYGYTF. The CDR3 nucleotides read TGTGCCAGCACCAAGGGGCGGGCCTATGGCTACACCTTC.

The table lists this clone with a count of one. The J gene is TRBJ2-5, the V gene TRBV29-1, with 8 nucleotides matching TRBD2. This CDR3 region has 13 residues. Germline V gene data show CDR1 as SQVTM and CDR2 as ANQGSEA. The V gene end was trimmed by 4 bases and the J gene end by 3 bases; junction bases not matched to a gene: 4. CDR3 DNA sequence: TGCAGCGTTGCGGGTAGCGGGGAAGAGACCCAGTACTTC. It specifies CSVAGSGEETQYF.

The chain is built from TRBV28 and TRBJ2-3; D remains unclear. Germline-derived CDR1 and CDR2 are MDHEN and SYDVKM. The CDR3 sequence is 10 residues long. The V end was cut by 6 bases, the J end by 10 bases, with 8 bases between. CDR3 amino acids: CASSGRAQYF. The DNA of the CDR3 is TGTGCCAGCAGCGGCCGTGCGCAGTATTTT.

The V gene is TRBV4-3, the J gene TRBJ1-5; perhaps TRBD1 as D (6 bases). The length of the CDR3 is 17 residues. CDR1 and CDR2 from the germline V gene are LGHNA and YSLEER. Trimming took 4 bases from V and 0 from J, leaving 16 bases between them. The CDR3 coding sequence is TGCGCCAGCAGCCGGAACCGGGACATCGATAGCAATCAGCCCCAGCATTTT. Protein: CASSRNRDIDSNQPQHF.

The V call is TRBV6-2 or TRBV6-3, the J call TRBJ2-3; maybe TRBD2 (5 bases). The CDR3 has 15 residues. Trimming removed 4 bases from V and 1 base from J, with 12 bases in between. Per the germline V gene, CDR1 is MNHEY and CDR2 is SVGEGT. Written as DNA, the CDR3 is TGTGCCAGCAGTTGGACTGGCCTCGGCACAGATACGCAGTATTTT. This translates into CASSWTGLGTDTQYF.

The V gene is TRBV6-5, the J gene TRBJ2-7; D is perhaps TRBD1 (6 bases). Germline V gene sequence: CDR1 MNHEY, CDR2 SVGAGI. V shed 5 bases and J shed 3 bases, with 14 bases lying between them. The CDR3 runs to 14 residues. This chain's CDR3 is CASSPPGQHYEQYF. CDR3 DNA: TGTGCCAGCAGTCCCCCGGGACAACACTACGAGCAGTACTTC.